This T cell receptor (beta chain) was sequenced during a study of T cells in Graves' hyperthyroidism and ophthalmopathy (dated by TCRdb to the late 2010s). As for the study more broadly: Peripheral blood was collected at initial diagnosis, before any treatment. To identify TCR V-J signatures that set the groups apart, the researchers used a discovery cohort of about a hundred patients, made up of 40 to 45 with Graves' ophthalmopathy and 57 with stable Graves' hyperthyroidism. The 80 to 100 discovery patients were randomly divided into training and test sets at a 7:3 ratio. According to the paper, TCR Vbeta CDR3 sequencing was carried out on about 140 peripheral blood samples, which came from fewer than 50 ophthalmopathy, 75 or so hyperthyroidism and about 17 progressor patients. After sampling, hyperthyroidism patients received methimazole starting at 30 mg daily, and ophthalmopathy patients received high-dose intravenous methylprednisolone. Thyroid tissue and blood T-cell repertoires from six Graves' hyperthyroidism patients were also compared in the study. An independent validation cohort of around 20 hyperthyroidism patients and approximately 15 patients who later progressed to ophthalmopathy tested prospective prediction of ophthalmopathy.

Ophthalmopathy patients had moderately to severely active disease, Clinical Activity Score of at least 3, NOSPECS grade of at least 4, and duration under 3 months. Exclusion was applied to patients with uncontrolled infections, other autoimmune diseases, pregnancy or lactation. Diagnoses relied on clinical symptoms, serum thyroxine and TRAb, thyroid ultrasound and orbital computed tomography. PBMCs were separated from around 9.1 ml of fresh peripheral blood using Ficoll-Paque density gradient centrifugation. Total RNA was extracted using Trizol reagent, and RNA quality was assessed on an Agilent 2100 Bioanalyzer. Notes on this clonotype: The antigen it recognizes is unknown. The germline gene is not matched at one end of the junction; a read error may be the cause.

CDR1 is given as MNHNS and CDR2 as SASEGT, both from the germline V gene. The CDR3 holds 14 amino acids from the cysteine to the phenylalanine. Solely the CDR3 DNA is kept, with 42 bases framed from the first base. Overall study outcomes, separate from this receptor: Most expanded thyroid clonotypes (frequency above 0.001) were also found in blood, which suggests that blood repertoires may mirror thyroid immune responses. No statistical method was used to set the sample size in advance, and investigators knew the group allocation. Ophthalmopathy was separated from stable hyperthyroidism by a 13 V-J signature model, with just over 85% sensitivity and about 81% specificity obtained in cross-validation and 80%/75% obtained in testing. In validation, the model predicted progression to ophthalmopathy with over 60% sensitivity and approximately 74% specificity, a median of about 6.7 months before onset.

Amplification of TCR beta CDR3 regions was carried out from RNA transcripts. The TCR CDR3 was subjected to a first round of RT-PCR using the HTBI primer set and the Qiagen OneStep RT-PCR kit. A second multiplex PCR round built the libraries, followed by size selection and purification. The libraries were sequenced on an Illumina HiSeq2000 using paired-end 100 bp reads. For the original study's pipeline: SOAPnuke was used to process the raw data, removing reads that contained adapters or uncalled bases, had a mean Phred below 15, or lacked an exact match to the constant primer or identifier. High-quality paired reads were merged using COPE v1.2.5, and each unique nucleotide sequence was defined as a clonotype. MiTCR v1.1 was used to align clonotypes to the IMGT TRBV, TRBD and TRBJ reference segments. Analysis was restricted to V-J combinations with a frequency above 0.0001, which covered 98% to 99.2% of repertoires. A TCS score was defined as the ratio of F50 (clonal expansion) to E x V (chaos), with BLOSUM62-based TCRdist applied between CDR3 peptides within each V-J. Welch's t-statistics and random forest reduced roughly 530 V-J features to 10 to 15, which were used in a naive Bayes classifier (R e1071). TCRdb itself trimmed the public reads at Q25 with fastp, ran MiXCR and retained productive beta chains. Every entry covers one CDR3 protein and lists the most common genes and DNA from its rows. These V and J calls rely on TCRdb rather than the paper's analysis. This sample is represented by 400,000 to 550,000 distinct CDR3 sequences; 24% of them were singletons. About 11% of the sample belongs to the ten largest clones.

This clonotype originated in a woman aged 25 to 39 with Graves' ophthalmopathy. Sequences were obtained from blood. The receptor chain draws on TRBV6-1 and TRBJ1-1; TRBD1 could be the D gene, as 6 bases match. The bases read TGTGCCAGCTACTTGATGGGGGCGAACACTAAAGCTTTCTTT. Protein translation: CASYLMGANTKAFF.